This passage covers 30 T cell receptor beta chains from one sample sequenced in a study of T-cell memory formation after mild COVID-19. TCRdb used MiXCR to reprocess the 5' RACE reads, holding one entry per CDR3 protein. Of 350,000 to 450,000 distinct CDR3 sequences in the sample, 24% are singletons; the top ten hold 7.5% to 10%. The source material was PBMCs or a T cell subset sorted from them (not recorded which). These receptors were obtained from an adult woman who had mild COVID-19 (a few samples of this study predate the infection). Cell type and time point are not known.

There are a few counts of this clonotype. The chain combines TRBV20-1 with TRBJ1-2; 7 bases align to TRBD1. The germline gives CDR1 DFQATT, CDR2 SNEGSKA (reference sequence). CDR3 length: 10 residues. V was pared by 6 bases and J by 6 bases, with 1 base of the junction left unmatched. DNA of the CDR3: TGCAGTGCGACAGGGAATGGCTACACCTTC. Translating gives CSATGNGYTF.

CDR3 nucleotide sequence: TGTGCCAGCAGTTTATCGGCCGGGAACACCGGGGAGCTGTTTTTT. It translates to CASSLSAGNTGELFF. V usage is TRBV12-3 or TRBV12-4 and J usage is TRBJ2-2; no definite D call. Trimming cost V 2 bases and J 1 base, with 8 bases left between them. The CDR3 totals 15 residues.

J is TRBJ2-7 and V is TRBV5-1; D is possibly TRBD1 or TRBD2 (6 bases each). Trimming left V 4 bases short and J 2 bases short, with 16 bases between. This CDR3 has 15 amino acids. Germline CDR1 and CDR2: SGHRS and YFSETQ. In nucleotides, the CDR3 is TGCGCCAGCAGCCCGAGGGGGGTTGATCCCTACGAGCAGTACTTC. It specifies CASSPRGVDPYEQYF.

The CDR3 coding sequence is TGCAGTGCTAGTGAGGATACCTCCTACGAGCAGTACTTC. Amino acids: CSASEDTSYEQYF. V is TRBV20-1 and J is TRBJ2-7; D not resolved. V was shortened by 3 bases and J by 0 bases, with 9 bases between the two germline ends. The CDR3 has 13 residues. The germline V gene encodes CDR1 DFQATT and CDR2 SNEGSKA (reference sequence).

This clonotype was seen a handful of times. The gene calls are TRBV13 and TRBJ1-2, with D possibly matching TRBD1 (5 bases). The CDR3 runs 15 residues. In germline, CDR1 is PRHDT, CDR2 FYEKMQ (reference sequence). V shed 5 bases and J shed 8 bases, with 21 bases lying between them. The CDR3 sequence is CASSETPRVPWGYTF. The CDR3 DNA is TGTGCCAGCAGCGAGACCCCCAGGGTCCCTTGGGGCTACACCTTC.

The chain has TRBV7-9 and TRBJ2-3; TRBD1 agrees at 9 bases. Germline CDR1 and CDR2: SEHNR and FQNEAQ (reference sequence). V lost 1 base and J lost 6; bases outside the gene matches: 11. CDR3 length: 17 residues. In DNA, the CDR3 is TGTGCCAGCAGCTTAGATCCGGGACAGGGTGTTCGGGATACGCAGTATTTT. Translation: CASSLDPGQGVRDTQYF. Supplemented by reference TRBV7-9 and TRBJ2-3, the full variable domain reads DTGVSQNPRHKITKRGQNVTFRCDPISEHNRLYWYRQTLGQGPEFLTYFQNEAQLEKSRLLSDRFSAERPKGSFSTLEIQRTEQGDSAMYLCASSLDPGQGVRDTQYFGPGTRLTVL.

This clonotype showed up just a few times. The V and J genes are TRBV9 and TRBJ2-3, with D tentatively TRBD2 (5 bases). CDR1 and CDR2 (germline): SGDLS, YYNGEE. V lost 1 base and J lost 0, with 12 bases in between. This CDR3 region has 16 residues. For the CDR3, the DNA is TGTGCCAGCAGCGTACTCGGCGGGCAAAGCACAGATACGCAGTATTTT. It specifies CASSVLGGQSTDTQYF.

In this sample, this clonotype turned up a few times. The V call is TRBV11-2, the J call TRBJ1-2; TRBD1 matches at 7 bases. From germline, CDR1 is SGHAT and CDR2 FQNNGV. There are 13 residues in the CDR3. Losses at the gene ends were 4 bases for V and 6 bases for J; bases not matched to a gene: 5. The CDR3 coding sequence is TGTGCCAGCAGCTCTAATACAGGGGATGGCTACACCTTC. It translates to CASSSNTGDGYTF. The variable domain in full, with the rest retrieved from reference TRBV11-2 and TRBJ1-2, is EAGVAQSPRYKIIEKRQSVAFWCNPISGHATLYWYQQILGQGPKLLIQFQNNGVVDDSQLPKDRFSAERLKGVDSTLKIQPAKLEDSAVYLCASSSNTGDGYTFGSGTRLTVV.

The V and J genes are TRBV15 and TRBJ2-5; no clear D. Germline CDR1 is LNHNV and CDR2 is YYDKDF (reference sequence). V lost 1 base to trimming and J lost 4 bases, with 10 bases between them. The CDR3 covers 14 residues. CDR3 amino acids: CATSRAGRLETQYF. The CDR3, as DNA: TGTGCCACCAGCAGAGCGGGCAGATTAGAGACCCAGTACTTC.

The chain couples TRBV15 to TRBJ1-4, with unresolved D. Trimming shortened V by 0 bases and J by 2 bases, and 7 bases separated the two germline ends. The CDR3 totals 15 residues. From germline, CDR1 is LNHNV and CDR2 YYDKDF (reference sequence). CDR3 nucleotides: TGTGCCACCAGCAGAGAGCAGCTGACTAATGAAAAACTGTTTTTT. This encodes CATSREQLTNEKLFF.

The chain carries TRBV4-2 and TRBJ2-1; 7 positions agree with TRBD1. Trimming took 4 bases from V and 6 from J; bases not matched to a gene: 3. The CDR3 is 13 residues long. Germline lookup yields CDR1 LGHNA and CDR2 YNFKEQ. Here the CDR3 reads CASSRTGANEQFF. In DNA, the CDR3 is TGTGCCAGCAGCCGCACAGGGGCCAATGAGCAGTTCTTC.

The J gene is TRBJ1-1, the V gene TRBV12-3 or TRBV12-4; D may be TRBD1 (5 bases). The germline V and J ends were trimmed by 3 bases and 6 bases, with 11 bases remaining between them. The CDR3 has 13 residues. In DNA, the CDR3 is TGTGCCAGCAGTTTGAGGGGATTGGCTGAAGCTTTCTTT. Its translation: CASSLRGLAEAFF.

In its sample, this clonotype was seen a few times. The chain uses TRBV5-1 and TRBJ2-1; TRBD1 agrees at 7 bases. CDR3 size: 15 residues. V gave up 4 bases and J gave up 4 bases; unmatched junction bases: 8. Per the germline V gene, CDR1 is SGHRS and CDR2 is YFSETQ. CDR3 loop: CASSPGTEPYNEQFF. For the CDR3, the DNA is TGCGCCAGCAGCCCTGGGACAGAACCGTACAATGAGCAGTTCTTC.

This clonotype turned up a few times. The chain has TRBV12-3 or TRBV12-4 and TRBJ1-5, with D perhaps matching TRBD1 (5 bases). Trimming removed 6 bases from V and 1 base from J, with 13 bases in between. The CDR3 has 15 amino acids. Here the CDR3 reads CASRSTATSNQPQHF. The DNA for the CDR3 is TGTGCCAGCAGGTCGACAGCCACAAGCAATCAGCCCCAGCATTTT.

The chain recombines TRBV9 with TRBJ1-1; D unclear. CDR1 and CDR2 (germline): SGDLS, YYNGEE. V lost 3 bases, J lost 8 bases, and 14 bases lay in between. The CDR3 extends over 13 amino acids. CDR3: CASSAIALSEAFF. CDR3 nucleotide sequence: TGTGCCAGCAGCGCTATTGCTCTAAGCGAAGCTTTCTTT.

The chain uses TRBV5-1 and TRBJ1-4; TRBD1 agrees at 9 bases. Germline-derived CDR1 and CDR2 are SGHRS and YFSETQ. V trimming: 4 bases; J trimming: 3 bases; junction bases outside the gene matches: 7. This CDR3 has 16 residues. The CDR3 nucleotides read TGCGCCAGCAGCGGCATACAGGGGGCGTCTAATGAAAAACTGTTTTTT. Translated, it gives CASSGIQGASNEKLFF.

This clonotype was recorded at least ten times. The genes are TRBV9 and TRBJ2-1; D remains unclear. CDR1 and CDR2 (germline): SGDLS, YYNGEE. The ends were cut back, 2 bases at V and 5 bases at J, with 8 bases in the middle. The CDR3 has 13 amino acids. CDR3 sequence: CASSVYMNNEQFF. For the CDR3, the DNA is TGTGCCAGCAGCGTTTATATGAACAATGAGCAGTTCTTC.

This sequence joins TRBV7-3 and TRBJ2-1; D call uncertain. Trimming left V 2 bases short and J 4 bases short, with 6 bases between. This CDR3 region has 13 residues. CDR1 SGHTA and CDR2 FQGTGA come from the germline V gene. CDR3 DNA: TGTGCCAGCAGCTTAGCTCCATACAATGAGCAGTTCTTC. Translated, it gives CASSLAPYNEQFF.

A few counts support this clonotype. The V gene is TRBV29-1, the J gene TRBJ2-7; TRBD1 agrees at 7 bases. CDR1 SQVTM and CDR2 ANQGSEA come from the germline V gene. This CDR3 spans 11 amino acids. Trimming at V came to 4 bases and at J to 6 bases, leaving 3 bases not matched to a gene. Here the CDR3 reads CSVVTGLEQYF. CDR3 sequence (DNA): TGCAGCGTTGTGACAGGGCTCGAGCAGTACTTC.

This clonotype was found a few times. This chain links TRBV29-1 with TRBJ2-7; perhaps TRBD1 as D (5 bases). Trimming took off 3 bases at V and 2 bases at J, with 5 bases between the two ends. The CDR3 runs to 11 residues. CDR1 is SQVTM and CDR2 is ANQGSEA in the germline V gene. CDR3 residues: CSVETAYEQYF. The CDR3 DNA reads TGCAGCGTTGAGACAGCCTACGAGCAGTACTTC.

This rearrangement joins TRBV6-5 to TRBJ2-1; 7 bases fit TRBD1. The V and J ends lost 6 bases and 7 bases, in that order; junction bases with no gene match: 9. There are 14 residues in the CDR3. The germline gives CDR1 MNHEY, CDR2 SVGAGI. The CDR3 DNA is TGTGCCAGCAGGGTGGGGACAGTGGGGAATGAGCAGTTCTTC. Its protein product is CASRVGTVGNEQFF.

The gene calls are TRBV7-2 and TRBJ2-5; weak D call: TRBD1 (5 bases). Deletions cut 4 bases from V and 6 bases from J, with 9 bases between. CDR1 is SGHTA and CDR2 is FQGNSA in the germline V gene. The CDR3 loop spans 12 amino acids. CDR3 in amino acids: CASSSKGKTQYF. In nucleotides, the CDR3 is TGTGCCAGCAGCTCGAAGGGGAAGACCCAGTACTTC.

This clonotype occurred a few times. CDR3 sequence: CASSFEGGPYEQYF. The CDR3 DNA reads TGTGCCAGCAGCTTCGAGGGGGGCCCCTACGAGCAGTACTTC. This chain joins TRBV11-3 and TRBJ2-7; D may correspond to TRBD1 or TRBD2 (6 bases each). Germline V lookup: CDR1 SGHNT, CDR2 YENEEA. This CDR3 has 14 residues. Trimming took off 3 bases at V and 2 bases at J, with 11 bases between the two ends. Complete variable domain (other parts from reference TRBV11-3 and TRBJ2-7): EAGVVQSPRYKIIEKKQPVAFWCNPISGHNTLYWYLQNLGQGPELLIRYENEEAVDDSQLPKDRFSAERLKGVDSTLKIQPAELGDSAVYLCASSFEGGPYEQYFGPGTRLTVT.

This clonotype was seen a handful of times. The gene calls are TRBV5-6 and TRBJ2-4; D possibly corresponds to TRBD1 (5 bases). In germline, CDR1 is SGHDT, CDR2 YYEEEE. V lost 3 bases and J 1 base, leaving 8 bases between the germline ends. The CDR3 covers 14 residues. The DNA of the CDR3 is TGTGCCAGCAGCTACAGGATGGCCAAAAACATTCAGTACTTC. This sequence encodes CASSYRMAKNIQYF.

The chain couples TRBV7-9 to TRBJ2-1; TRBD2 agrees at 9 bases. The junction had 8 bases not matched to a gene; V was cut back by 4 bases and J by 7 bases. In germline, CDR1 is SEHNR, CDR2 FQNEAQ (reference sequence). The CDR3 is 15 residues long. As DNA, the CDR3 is TGTGCCAGCAGCTCCAGGCGGGGGGGCTTTAATGAGCAGTTCTTC. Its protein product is CASSSRRGGFNEQFF.

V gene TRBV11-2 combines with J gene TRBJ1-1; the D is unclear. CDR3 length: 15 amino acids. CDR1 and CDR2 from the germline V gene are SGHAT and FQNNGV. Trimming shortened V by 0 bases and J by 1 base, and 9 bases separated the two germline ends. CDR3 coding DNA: TGTGCCAGCAGCTTAGAGCCAGGAGCGAACACTGAAGCTTTCTTT. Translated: CASSLEPGANTEAFF.

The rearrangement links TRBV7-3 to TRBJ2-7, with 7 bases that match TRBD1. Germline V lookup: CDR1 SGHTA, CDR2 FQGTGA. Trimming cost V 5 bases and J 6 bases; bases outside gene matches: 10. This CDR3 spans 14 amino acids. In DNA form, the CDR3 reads TGTGCCAGCAGCGGACCGGGACAGATGGGCGAGCAGTACTTC. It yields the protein CASSGPGQMGEQYF.

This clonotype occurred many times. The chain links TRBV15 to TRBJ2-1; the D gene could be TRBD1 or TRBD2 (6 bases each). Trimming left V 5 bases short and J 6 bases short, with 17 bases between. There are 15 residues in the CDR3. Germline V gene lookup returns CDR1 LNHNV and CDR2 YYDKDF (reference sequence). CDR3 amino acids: CATSLPVSGANEQFF. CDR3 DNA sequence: TGTGCCACCAGCCTCCCGGTATCGGGGGCCAATGAGCAGTTCTTC.

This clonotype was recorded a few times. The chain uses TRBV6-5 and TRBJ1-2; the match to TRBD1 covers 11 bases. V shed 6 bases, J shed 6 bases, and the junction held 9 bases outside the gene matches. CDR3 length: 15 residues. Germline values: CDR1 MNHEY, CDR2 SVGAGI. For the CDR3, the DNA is TGTGCCAGCAGCCGGCTGGGACAGGGGGTTGATGGCTACACCTTC. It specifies CASSRLGQGVDGYTF.

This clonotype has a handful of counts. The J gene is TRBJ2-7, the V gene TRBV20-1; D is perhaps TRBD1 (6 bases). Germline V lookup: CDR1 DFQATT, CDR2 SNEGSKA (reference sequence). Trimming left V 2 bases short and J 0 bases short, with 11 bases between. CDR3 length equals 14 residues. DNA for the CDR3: TGCAGTGCTAGACCCGGACAGATCTCCTACGAGCAGTACTTC. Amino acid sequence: CSARPGQISYEQYF.